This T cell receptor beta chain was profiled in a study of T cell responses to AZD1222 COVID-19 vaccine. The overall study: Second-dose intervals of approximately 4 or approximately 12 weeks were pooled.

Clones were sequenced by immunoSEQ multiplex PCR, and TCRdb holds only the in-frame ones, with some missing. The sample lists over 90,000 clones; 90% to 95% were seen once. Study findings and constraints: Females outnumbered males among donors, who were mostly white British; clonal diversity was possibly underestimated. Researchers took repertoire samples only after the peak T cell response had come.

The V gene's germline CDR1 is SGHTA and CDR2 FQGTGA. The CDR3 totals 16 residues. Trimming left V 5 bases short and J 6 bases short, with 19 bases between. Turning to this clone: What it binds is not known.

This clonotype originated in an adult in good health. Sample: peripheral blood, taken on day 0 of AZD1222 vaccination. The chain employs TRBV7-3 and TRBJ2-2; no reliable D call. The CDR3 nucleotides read TGTGCCAGCAGCAAGACTCCTCCCCCCGGTCCCGGGGAGCTGTTTTTT. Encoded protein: CASSKTPPPGPGELFF.